This T cell receptor beta chain was recovered during a study of Graves' ophthalmopathy and Graves' hyperthyroidism. Germline V gene data show CDR1 as SEHNR and CDR2 as FQNEAQ (reference sequence). The CDR3 consists of 15 residues. V shed 5 bases and J 2 bases; nucleotides not matched to a gene: 8. For repertoire sequencing, the TCR beta CDR3 regions were amplified from RNA transcripts. The workflow started with a first-round RT-PCR run with HTBI primers and then moved on to a second-round multiplex PCR. Via MiXCR, TCRdb re-called the multiplex PCR reads, giving one row per CDR3 protein. The table lists about 600,000 distinct CDR3 sequences, 35% to 40% of them singletons. Study results and caveats: Between ophthalmopathy and stable hyperthyroidism, a 13-signature model drew a separation with 85% to 90% sensitivity and approximately 77% specificity.

Excluded were patients with other autoimmune diseases, uncontrolled infections, pregnancy or lactation. This clonotype was observed at least ten times. Its antigen is not identified. The V and J genes are TRBV7-9 and TRBJ2-5; 7 bases align to TRBD1. Sequenced input: peripheral blood or thyroid tissue (not recorded which). This receptor was identified in an adult man with Graves' hyperthyroidism. In DNA form, the CDR3 reads TGTGCCAGCAGCCTGAGGGACAGCTTGCAAGAGACCCAGTACTTC. Its protein product is CASSLRDSLQETQYF.